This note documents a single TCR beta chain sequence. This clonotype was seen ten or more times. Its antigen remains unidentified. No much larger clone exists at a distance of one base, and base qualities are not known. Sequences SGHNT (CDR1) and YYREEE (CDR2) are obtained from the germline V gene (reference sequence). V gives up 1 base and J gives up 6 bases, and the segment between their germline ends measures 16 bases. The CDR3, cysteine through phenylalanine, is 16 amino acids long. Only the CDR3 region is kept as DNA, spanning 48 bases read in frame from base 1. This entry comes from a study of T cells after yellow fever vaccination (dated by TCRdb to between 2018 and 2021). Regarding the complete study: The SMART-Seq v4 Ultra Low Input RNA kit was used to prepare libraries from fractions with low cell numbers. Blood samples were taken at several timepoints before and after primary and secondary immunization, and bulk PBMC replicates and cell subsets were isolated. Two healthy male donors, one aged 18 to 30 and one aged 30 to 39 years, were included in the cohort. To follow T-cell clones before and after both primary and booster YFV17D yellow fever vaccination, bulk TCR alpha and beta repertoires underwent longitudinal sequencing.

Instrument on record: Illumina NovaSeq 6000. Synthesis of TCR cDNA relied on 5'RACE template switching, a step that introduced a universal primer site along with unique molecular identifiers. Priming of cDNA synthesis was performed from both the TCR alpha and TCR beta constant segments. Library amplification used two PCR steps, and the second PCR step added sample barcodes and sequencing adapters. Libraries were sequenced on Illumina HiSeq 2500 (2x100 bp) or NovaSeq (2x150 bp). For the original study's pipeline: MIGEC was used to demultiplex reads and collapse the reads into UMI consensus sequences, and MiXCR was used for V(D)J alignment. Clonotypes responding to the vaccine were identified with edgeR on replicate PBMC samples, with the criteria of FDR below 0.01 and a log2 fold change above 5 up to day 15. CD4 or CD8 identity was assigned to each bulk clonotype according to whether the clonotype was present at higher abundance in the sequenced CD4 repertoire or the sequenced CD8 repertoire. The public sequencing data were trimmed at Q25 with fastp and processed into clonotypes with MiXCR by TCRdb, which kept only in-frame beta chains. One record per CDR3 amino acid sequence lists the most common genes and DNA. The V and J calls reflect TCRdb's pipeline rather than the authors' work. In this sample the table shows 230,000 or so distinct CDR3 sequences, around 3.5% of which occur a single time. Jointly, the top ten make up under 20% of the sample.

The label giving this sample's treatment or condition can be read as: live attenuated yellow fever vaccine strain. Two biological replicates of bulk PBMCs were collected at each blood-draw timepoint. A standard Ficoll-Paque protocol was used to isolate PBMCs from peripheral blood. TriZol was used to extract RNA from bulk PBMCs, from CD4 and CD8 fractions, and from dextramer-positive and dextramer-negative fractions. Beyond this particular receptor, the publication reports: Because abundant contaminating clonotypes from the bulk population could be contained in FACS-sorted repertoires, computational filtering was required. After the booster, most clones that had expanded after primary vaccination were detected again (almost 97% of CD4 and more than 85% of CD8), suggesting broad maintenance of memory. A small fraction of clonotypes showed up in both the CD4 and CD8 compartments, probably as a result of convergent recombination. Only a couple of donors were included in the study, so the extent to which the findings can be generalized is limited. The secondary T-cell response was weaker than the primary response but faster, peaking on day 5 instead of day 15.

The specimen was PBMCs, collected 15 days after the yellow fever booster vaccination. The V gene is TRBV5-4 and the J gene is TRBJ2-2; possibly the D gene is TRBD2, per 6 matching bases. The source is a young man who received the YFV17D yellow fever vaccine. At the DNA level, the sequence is TGTGCCAGCAGCTTGAGCTCGGCGGGGCTCCCCGGGGAGCTGTTTTTT. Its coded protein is CASSLSSAGLPGELFF.